A selection of T cell receptor beta chains follows, all from one sample in a study of T cells in tuberculosis. Sequenced by immunoSEQ multiplex PCR; TCRdb stores in-frame clones only, minus some. The data contain 80,000 to 90,000 clones, approximately 91% of them seen just once; the ten biggest clones take up less than 2.5%. What was sequenced was CD1b-GMM tetramer-negative cells sorted from PBMCs. Receptor source: an adult woman with latent tuberculosis. Both conserved end residues are part of each CDR3. The D gene is left open where the match is weak.

TRBV10-2,TRBJ1-2,TRBD1,CASSGGQGAGGYTF
TRBV19,TRBJ1-1,TRBD1,CASSTAGGTEAFF
TRBV11-3,TRBJ2-5,TRBD2,CASSLRGAGGDQETQYF
TRBV11-3,TRBJ2-5,TRBD2,CASSLGTSGDKQETQYF
TRBV6-5,TRBJ2-2,-,CASKGRKDTGELFF
TRBV18,TRBJ1-4,-,CASSPLPPEGVGNEKLFF
TRBV5-4,TRBJ2-7,-,CASSLVGGRGYEQYF
TRBV6-6,TRBJ1-6,-,CASSPPGRENSPLHF
TRBV10-2,TRBJ1-4,-,CASSEYSPNEKLFF
TRBV19,TRBJ1-2,TRBD1,CASSLYGTGDYGYTF
TRBV19,TRBJ1-1,TRBD1,CASRDRGRLMNTEAFF
TRBV5-1,TRBJ1-2,-,CASSPQGHYGYTF
TRBV28,TRBJ2-2,-,CASSFPRIANTGELFF
TRBV28,TRBJ1-2,TRBD1,CASRPTGVPDGYTF
TRBV5-4,TRBJ2-3,TRBD1,CASSPDMGGGTGVGDTQYF
TRBV7-2,TRBJ1-2,-,CASSFVITGYGYTF
TRBV5-6,TRBJ2-3,-,CASSLGVDTDTQYF
TRBV25-1,TRBJ1-2,-,CASSTGRDGYTF
TRBV2,TRBJ1-5,TRBD1,CASDPGQGLNQPQHF
TRBV6-5,TRBJ2-2,-,CASSGRWITGELFF
TRBV7-3,TRBJ2-1,TRBD1,CASSSTAGTEYNEQFF
TRBV6-4,TRBJ2-3,TRBD2,CASSYGTSGADTQYF
TRBV27,TRBJ1-6,-,CASSLLGSNSPLHF
TRBV6-5,TRBJ2-7,TRBD1,CASTGPGQGYEQYF
TRBV11-2,TRBJ1-3,-,CASSLEAGMGNTIYF
TRBV6-1,TRBJ2-7,TRBD2,CASSEIGGGRPYEQYF
TRBV6-5,TRBJ1-1,-,CASSYSKLVDTEAFF
TRBV9,TRBJ1-2,TRBD1,CASSARGGQGARGYTF
TRBV5-4,TRBJ2-3,-,CASSLETSTDTQYF
TRBV2,TRBJ2-3,TRBD1,CASSEGDRGTDTQYF
TRBV6-4,TRBJ1-2,-,CASSENGLGYGYTF
TRBV4-2,TRBJ2-7,-,CASSQGSGDLYEQYF
TRBV7-9,TRBJ1-1,TRBD1,CASSLGTGNTEAFF
TRBV27,TRBJ1-5,TRBD1,CASRQRQGDQPQHF
TRBV7-8,TRBJ1-2,TRBD1,CASSPWKVDRGDVGYTF
TRBV14,TRBJ1-2,-,CASSPRTAYGYTF
TRBV29-1,TRBJ1-2,TRBD1,CSVILRPGQGGGYTF
TRBV4-1,TRBJ2-1,TRBD2,CASSQKGLAGGPGNEQFF
TRBV10-3,TRBJ1-3,TRBD1,CAISAGGGGGNTIYF
TRBV7-7,TRBJ2-1,TRBD1,CASSAWDSSYNEQFF